This T cell receptor beta chain appears in the sequencing data of a study of shared clonotypes between healthy human individuals. Study results and caveats: Larger estimated richness was generally seen in naive subsets than in memory subsets. Deeper or shallower sequencing was expected to change how clonotypes are shared among donors.

Per the original data handling: Junction-only immunoSEQ data arrived without quality scores, meaning filtering differed. The assay was immunoSEQ multiplex PCR, and TCRdb's table has in-frame clones only and misses some. For V, J and clone size, that table is used; D and trimming come from the DNA. The sample carries 600,000 to 750,000 clones, less than 95% recorded once. Note on this clone: Its antigen is undetermined.

The V gene lost 4 bases and the J gene lost 3 bases, with 10 bases spanning the gap. This CDR3 is built from 14 residues. The germline V gene encodes CDR1 SGHKS and CDR2 YYEKEE (reference sequence). Recent acute infections and vaccinations were absent in the healthy HIV-negative adult donors. The origin of this receptor is a young man in good health. Some clones in this sample may be carry-over from other donors' samples. The chain recombines TRBV5-5 with TRBJ2-2, with D perhaps TRBD1 (6 bases). The sequenced material came from memory CD8+ T cells from PBMCs. The subset is: CD45RO+ cells pooled with CCR7-negative TemRA cells. The CDR3 here is CASSPDSYTGELFF. Written as DNA, the CDR3 is TGTGCCAGCAGCCCGGACAGCTACACCGGGGAGCTGTTTTTT.